This T cell receptor beta chain emerged from a study of regulatory T cells in long-lasting Graves disease. As to time point: newly diagnosed GD, antithyroid drugs for less than 3 months. From RNA extracted from PBMCs, the TCR library was made. For TCR beta, libraries came from iRepertoire HTBI primers and Arm-PCR of CDR3 regions. As processed by the authors: Sequenced samples collectively carried roughly 60 TRBV and 14 TRBJ segments. TCRdb re-derived calls from the multiplex PCR reads in MiXCR, one entry per CDR3 protein. The V and J calls here are based on TCRdb, not the publication. The sample lists about 440,000 distinct CDR3 sequences; about 15% were seen once. The CDR3 loop spans 12 amino acids. Trimming pared 3 bases from V and 6 bases from J, leaving 5 bases between. The same data also contributed to another study, on T cells in Graves' hyperthyroidism and ophthalmopathy. That paper adds: The study defined stable Graves' hyperthyroidism as no ophthalmopathy progression within 18 months. Orbital computed tomography and thyroid ultrasound, together with serum TRAb and thyroxine and clinical symptoms, were used for diagnoses. With the HTBI primer set, the TCR CDR3 went through a first round of RT-PCR.

The chain carries TRBV12-3 or TRBV12-4 and TRBJ2-2; D not resolved. The receptor's source is a woman aged 30 to 39 with Graves disease. Specimen: peripheral blood mononuclear cells (PBMCs), collected at new diagnosis, from a patient treated with antithyroid drugs. This CDR3 is CASSLNAGELFF. DNA of the CDR3: TGTGCCAGCAGTTTGAATGCCGGGGAGCTGTTTTTT.